What follows is one T cell receptor beta chain and its context. Its cognate antigen is unknown. This sample was included in a study of OX40 agonist ivuxolimab in advanced cancers. Study details: Ivuxolimab, an antibody acting as an agonist of OX40 (CD134), was used to treat patients. Findings and limits, study-wide: Nonresponders included some who also had low normalized T-cell clonal expansion. Expanded clones were, on average, more numerous in CD8+ T cells than in CD4+. CD4+ and CD8+ blood T cells expanded clonally by week 6 at 0.1 to 3.0 mg/kg.

Sequencing used immunoSEQ multiplex PCR; TCRdb keeps in-frame clones, though not all of them. This sample has fewer than 20,000 clones; approximately 70% occur once, and the top ten carry roughly 16%. Germline loops: CDR1 MNHEY, CDR2 SVGAGI. Trimming pared 5 bases from V and 3 bases from J, leaving 8 bases between. The CDR3 is 12 residues long. The receptor was isolated from an adult with an advanced solid tumor such as melanoma, head and neck, liver or kidney cancer. V gene TRBV6-5 combines with J gene TRBJ2-7; D may correspond to TRBD1 or TRBD2 (5 bases each). This sample comprised CD4+ or CD8+ T cells sorted from blood, obtained in a trial of the OX40 agonist ivuxolimab. The CDR3 DNA reads TGTGCCAGCAGTGGGACGGTCTACGAGCAGTACTTC. Amino acids: CASSGTVYEQYF.